The present T cell receptor beta chain was sequenced within a study of OX40 agonist ivuxolimab in advanced cancers. Data came from immunoSEQ multiplex PCR; TCRdb stores just in-frame clones and leaves some out. The sample has 62,000 or so clones; 85% are singletons. The sample in question was CD4+ or CD8+ T cells sorted from blood, obtained in a trial of the OX40 agonist ivuxolimab. This TCR was sampled from an adult with an advanced solid tumor such as melanoma, head and neck, liver or kidney cancer.

In nucleotides, the CDR3 is TGTGCCAGTAGTCCCTGGGCAGCCTCAACCAGAAGCACCGGGGAGCTGTTTTTT. Protein product: CASSPWAASTRSTGELFF. The rearrangement links TRBV19 to TRBJ2-2; D call uncertain. The CDR3 extends over 18 amino acids. Looked up from germline, CDR1 is LNHDA and CDR2 is SQIVND (reference sequence). V lost 5 bases and J lost 4, with 23 bases in between.